A single sample is the source of the 23 T cell receptor beta chains below, sequenced in a study of blood T cell repertoires in COVID-19. Libraries were prepared by immunoSEQ multiplex PCR; TCRdb keeps only in-frame clonotypes and omits some of them. This sample has almost 250,000 clones, with around 89% found just once. Material: PBMCs or T cells enriched from blood (not recorded which). All receptors come from a woman aged 25 to 39 who had recovered from COVID-19.

V gene TRBV3-1 (or the pseudogene TRBV3-2) combines with J gene TRBJ1-2; TRBD1 matches at 10 bases. Germline CDR1 reads LGHDT; CDR2 reads YNNKEL (reference sequence). The CDR3 sequence is 17 residues long. Losses at the gene ends were 2 bases for V and 2 bases for J; bases not matched to a gene: 8. The DNA for the CDR3 is TGTGCCAGCAGCCAACCCGACAGGGGGCGCGGGAACTATGGCTACACCTTC. Protein sequence: CASSQPDRGRGNYGYTF.

V is TRBV7-9 and J is TRBJ2-1; no definite D call. Per germline, CDR1 SEHNR and CDR2 FQNEAQ (reference sequence). This CDR3 has 14 amino acids. Trimming shortened V by 0 bases and J by 10 bases, and 13 bases separated the two germline ends. This CDR3 reads CASSLAPRSGEQFF. The CDR3 region has the DNA TGTGCCAGCAGCTTAGCGCCCAGGTCCGGCGAGCAGTTCTTC. Full variable domain (rest looked up from reference TRBV7-9 and TRBJ2-1): DTGVSQNPRHKITKRGQNVTFRCDPISEHNRLYWYRQTLGQGPEFLTYFQNEAQLEKSRLLSDRFSAERPKGSFSTLEIQRTEQGDSAMYLCASSLAPRSGEQFFGPGTRLTVL.

The rearrangement joins TRBV11-2 to TRBJ2-7; TRBD1 matches at 7 bases. Trimming removed 2 bases from V and 0 bases from J; junction bases left unmatched: 4. The germline CDR1 and CDR2 sequences are SGHAT and FQNNGV. There are 15 residues in the CDR3. CDR3 nucleotides: TGTGCCAGCAGCTTAAGACAGGGAGCCTCCTACGAGCAGTACTTC. It yields the protein CASSLRQGASYEQYF.

The rearrangement uses TRBV27 and TRBJ2-3; D gene uncertain. Germline V gene lookup returns CDR1 MNHEY and CDR2 SMNVEV (reference sequence). CDR3 length equals 15 residues. V lost 4 bases and J lost 0, with 11 bases in between. The CDR3 nucleotides read TGTGCCAGCAGTTCGTCATACTCTAGCACAGATACGCAGTATTTT. Its translation is CASSSSYSSTDTQYF.

The chain carries TRBV19 and TRBJ1-4; D is uncertain. Trimming shortened V by 5 bases and J by 8 bases, and 15 bases separated the two germline ends. This CDR3 is 14 amino acids long. Germline CDR1 and CDR2: LNHDA and SQIVND (reference sequence). The CDR3 nucleotides read TGTGCCAGTAGTTACGGGAGTACAAGCGAAAAACTGTTTTTT. It codes for CASSYGSTSEKLFF. The full variable domain, rest sourced from reference TRBV19 and TRBJ1-4, is DGGITQSPKYLFRKEGQNVTLSCEQNLNHDAMYWYRQDPGQGLRLIYYSQIVNDFQKGDIAEGYSVSREKKESFPLTVTSAQKNPTAFYLCASSYGSTSEKLFFGSGTQLSVL.

This chain links TRBV7-9 with TRBJ2-1; the match to TRBD2 covers 7 bases. The germline V gene has CDR1 SEHNR and CDR2 FQNEAQ (reference sequence). The CDR3 covers 15 residues. The V segment lost 5 bases and the J segment 2 bases; nucleotides outside the gene matches: 6. CDR3 loop: CASSLTAGTYNEQFF. CDR3 DNA sequence: TGTGCCAGCAGCCTAACAGCGGGGACCTACAATGAGCAGTTCTTC.

This clone has a handful of counts. The chain carries TRBV28 and TRBJ1-1; D is undetermined. CDR3 length: 14 residues. V gave up 7 bases and J gave up 0 bases, with 12 bases separating them. CDR1 and CDR2 (germline): MDHEN, SYDVKM. The CDR3 protein is CASTKAPVNTEAFF. The CDR3 DNA reads as TGTGCCAGCACAAAAGCGCCAGTGAACACTGAAGCTTTCTTT.

The CDR3 is CASSRLGVHPDEAFF. CDR3 nucleotide sequence: TGCGCCAGCAGCCGACTTGGCGTGCATCCCGATGAAGCTTTCTTT. The rearrangement links TRBV5-1 to TRBJ1-1, with unresolved D. Trimming removed 4 bases from V and 7 bases from J, with 20 bases in between. The germline V gene encodes CDR1 SGHRS and CDR2 YFSETQ. The CDR3 contains 15 residues.

V usage is TRBV7-3 and J usage is TRBJ2-6; tentatively, D is TRBD2 (7 bases). The V end was cut by 2 bases, the J end by 0 bases, with 11 bases between. The CDR3 totals 17 residues. CDR1 and CDR2 (germline): SGHTA, FQGTGA. The CDR3 here is CASSLSGGDSGANVLTF. The CDR3 DNA sequence: TGTGCCAGCAGCTTATCGGGGGGCGACTCTGGGGCCAACGTCCTGACTTTC.

V usage is TRBV7-6 and J usage is TRBJ1-6, with 9 bases aligning to TRBD1. The length of the CDR3 is 15 residues. The V segment lost 5 bases and the J segment 10 bases; nucleotides outside the gene matches: 9. Germline V gene data show CDR1 as SGHVS and CDR2 as FNYEAQ. The CDR3 is CASSGGGQGDSPLHF. In DNA, the CDR3 is TGTGCCAGCAGCGGGGGGGGACAGGGCGACTCACCCCTCCACTTT. The entire variable domain, with the rest obtained from reference TRBV7-6 and TRBJ1-6, is as follows: GAGVSQSPRYKVTKRGQDVALRCDPISGHVSLYWYRQALGQGPEFLTYFNYEAQQDKSGLPNDRFSAERPEGSISTLTIQRTEQRDSAMYRCASSGGGQGDSPLHFGNGTRLTVT.

This sequence joins TRBV6-5 and TRBJ1-4; weak D call: TRBD1 (6 bases). In germline, CDR1 is MNHEY, CDR2 SVGAGI. CDR3 size: 11 residues. V was clipped by 8 bases and J by 13 bases, with 14 bases between them. CDR3 region: CASSQAGVLFF. The CDR3 coding sequence is TGTGCCAGCTCACAGGCAGGGGTACTGTTTTTT.

This clone was seen once. This chain links TRBV11-3 with TRBJ2-1; 8 bases are shared with TRBD1. J lost 8 bases, V lost 1 base, and 16 bases had no gene match. There are 18 residues in the CDR3. From germline, CDR1 is SGHNT and CDR2 YENEEA. CDR3 amino acids: CASSLGDRGPRPFDEQFF. DNA for the CDR3: TGTGCCAGCAGCTTAGGTGACAGGGGCCCCCGACCTTTCGATGAGCAGTTCTTC.

The chain carries TRBV27 and TRBJ2-7, with unresolved D. V was shortened by 3 bases and J by 2 bases, with 11 bases between the two germline ends. This CDR3 has 14 amino acids. Germline CDR1 and CDR2: MNHEY and SMNVEV (reference sequence). CDR3 in amino acids: CASSFFGPTYEQYF. Here the CDR3 DNA reads TGTGCCAGCAGTTTTTTTGGCCCAACCTACGAGCAGTACTTC.

The chain uses TRBV7-8 and TRBJ2-7, with unresolved D. The CDR3 extends over 13 amino acids. The germline CDR1 and CDR2 sequences are SGHVS and FQNEAQ. Trimming pared 2 bases from V and 6 bases from J, leaving 11 bases between. The CDR3: CASSLSLSGEQYF. The CDR3 DNA reads TGTGCCAGCAGCTTAAGTTTGTCGGGCGAGCAGTACTTC.

The V and J genes are TRBV3-1 (or the pseudogene TRBV3-2) and TRBJ2-1; 10 positions agree with TRBD2. V was clipped by 2 bases and J by 6 bases; unmatched bases: 4. Germline loops: CDR1 LGHDT, CDR2 YNNKEL (reference sequence). CDR3 length: 15 residues. CDR3 DNA: TGTGCCAGCAGCCAACACGCTAGCGGGGGCAATGAGCAGTTCTTC. Translating gives CASSQHASGGNEQFF.

This chain uses TRBV19 with TRBJ1-4; D gene unclear. CDR1 is LNHDA, CDR2 SQIVND, per germline (reference sequence). The V and J ends lost 5 bases and 0 bases respectively, with 13 bases between them. This CDR3 is built from 16 residues. Written as DNA, the CDR3 is TGTGCCAGTAGTCTCTCGGACGGGGCAACTAATGAAAAACTGTTTTTT. Encoded protein: CASSLSDGATNEKLFF.

The rearrangement uses TRBV19 and TRBJ1-2; 7 bases fit TRBD1. Germline loops: CDR1 LNHDA, CDR2 SQIVND (reference sequence). J gave up 8 bases and V 4 bases, and 7 bases lay outside the gene matches. The CDR3 runs 13 residues. Here the CDR3 reads CASSTTGDWGYTF. Written as DNA, the CDR3 is TGTGCCAGTAGTACAACAGGGGACTGGGGCTACACCTTC.

V usage is TRBV28 and J usage is TRBJ1-1; D call uncertain. V lost 3 bases, J lost 7 bases, and 6 bases lay in between. This CDR3 region has 11 residues. CDR1 is MDHEN and CDR2 is SYDVKM in the germline V gene. The chain's CDR3 is CASSFEDEAFF. The CDR3, as DNA: TGTGCCAGCAGTTTCGAGGATGAAGCTTTCTTT.

The V and J genes are TRBV29-1 and TRBJ1-2, with 7 positions matching TRBD1. CDR3 length: 12 residues. Germline assignment: CDR1 SQVTM and CDR2 ANQGSEA. V lost 5 bases, J lost 5 bases, and 5 bases stayed unmatched. The CDR3 sequence is CSVSQGEYGYTF. In DNA form, the CDR3 reads TGCAGCGTTTCCCAGGGGGAATATGGCTACACCTTC. Full variable domain (remainder filled in from reference TRBV29-1 and TRBJ1-2): SAVISQKPSRDICQRGTSLTIQCQVDSQVTMMFWYRQQPGQSLTLIATANQGSEATYESGFVIDKFPISRPNLTFSTLTVSNMSPEDSSIYLCSVSQGEYGYTFGSGTRLTVV.

The chain combines TRBV18 with TRBJ1-2; D call uncertain. There are 15 residues in the CDR3. Trimming took 6 bases from V and 5 from J, leaving 19 bases between them. Germline V gene lookup returns CDR1 KGHSH and CDR2 LQKENI. The CDR3 is CASSPPVRDEYGYTF. CDR3 DNA: TGTGCCAGCTCTCCCCCCGTGAGGGATGAATATGGCTACACCTTC.

The chain couples TRBV6-2 or TRBV6-3 to TRBJ2-1; 8 bases are a match to TRBD2. CDR1 MNHEY and CDR2 SVGEGT come from the germline V gene. The trim removed 4 bases at V and 5 bases at J, leaving 19 bases unmatched. The CDR3 has 19 residues. The CDR3 sequence is CASSFDGRALTLGNNEQFF. CDR3 coding DNA: TGTGCCAGCAGTTTTGACGGGAGGGCGCTCACCCTCGGGAACAATGAGCAGTTCTTC.

The CDR3 DNA is TGTGCCAGCAGCCCACGTGGGGGGGAGACCCAGTACTTC. Encoded protein: CASSPRGGETQYF. J is TRBJ2-5 and V is TRBV7-3; D is possibly TRBD2 (6 bases). The CDR3 runs 13 residues. Germline loops: CDR1 SGHTA, CDR2 FQGTGA. The V gene lost 5 bases and the J gene lost 5 bases, with 12 bases spanning the gap.

This clone occurred many times. The chain has TRBV7-2 and TRBJ2-5; a possible D gene is TRBD2 (5 bases). Deletions cut 5 bases from V and 5 bases from J, with 24 bases between. The CDR3 has 17 amino acids. CDR1 and CDR2 (germline): SGHTA, FQGNSA. The CDR3 bases are TGTGCCAGCAGCCTGATAGGTCGGCCGGCGGAGCGGGAGACCCAGTACTTC. This translates into CASSLIGRPAERETQYF.